These T cell receptor beta chains were read from a single sample in a study of neurological immune-mediated disorders. TCRdb itself ran the 5' RACE reads through MiXCR, one entry per CDR3 protein. Of about 66,000 distinct CDR3 sequences listed, about 4.2% were seen once; the top ten hold about 1.5%. The sample comprised PBMCs. The receptors originated from a man aged 25 to 45 with multiple sclerosis. CDR3s include the opening cysteine and the closing phenylalanine or tryptophan. A D gene is named only where the DNA matches it firmly. The listing skips clone size in some rows; elsewhere it reads once, few, many or a size class.

J: TRBJ1-2; V: TRBV6-6; D: TRBD1; size: many; CDR3: CASSYETGGFNYGYTF; DNA: TGTGCCAGCAGTTACGAGACAGGGGGTTTTAACTATGGCTACACCTTC
J: TRBJ1-1; V: TRBV6-5; D: NA; size: NA; CDR3: CASSYSVLVGTEAFF; DNA: TGTGCCAGCAGTTACTCCGTCCTCGTTGGGACTGAAGCTTTCTTT
J: TRBJ2-3; V: TRBV20-1; D: TRBD2; size: many; CDR3: CSVARQRGSTDTQYF; DNA: TGCAGTGTCGCTCGTCAGCGGGGGAGCACAGATACGCAGTATTTT
J: TRBJ2-4; V: TRBV9; D: NA; size: many; CDR3: CASSKGGALAKNIQYF; DNA: TGTGCCAGCAGCAAAGGGGGGGCTTTAGCCAAAAACATTCAGTACTTC
J: TRBJ2-2; V: TRBV5-1; D: TRBD1; size: many; CDR3: CASSPRTGRNTGELFF; DNA: TGCGCCAGCAGTCCCCGGACAGGGAGAAACACCGGGGAGCTGTTTTTT
J: TRBJ2-7; V: TRBV10-2; D: NA; size: few; CDR3: CASSESGGSIYEQYF; DNA: TGCGCCAGCAGTGAGTCGGGTGGTAGTATCTACGAGCAGTACTTC
J: TRBJ2-4; V: TRBV5-5; D: NA; size: many; CDR3: CASSFPDILAKNIQYF; DNA: TGTGCCAGCAGCTTTCCGGATATTCTAGCCAAAAACATTCAGTACTTC
J: TRBJ1-6; V: TRBV20-1; D: NA; size: many; CDR3: CSAPTGGVERPLNF; DNA: TGCAGTGCCCCCACGGGCGGAGTCGAAAGACCCCTCAACTTT
J: TRBJ1-2; V: TRBV20-1; D: TRBD1; size: many; CDR3: CSAWTGGGYGYTF; DNA: TGCAGTGCTTGGACAGGGGGCGGCTATGGCTACACCTTC
J: TRBJ2-5; V: TRBV9; D: NA; size: many; CDR3: CASSVAAGAGETQYF; DNA: TGTGCCAGCAGCGTAGCCGCGGGGGCGGGGGAGACCCAGTACTTC
J: TRBJ2-2; V: TRBV20-1; D: NA; size: many; CDR3: CSARRLTGELFF; DNA: TGCAGTGCTAGACGCTTAACCGGGGAGCTGTTTTTT
J: TRBJ2-1; V: TRBV5-1; D: NA; size: many; CDR3: CASSLSGKTTRTNEQFF; DNA: TGCGCCAGCAGCTTATCGGGGAAAACCACTAGGACAAATGAGCAGTTCTTC
J: TRBJ2-4; V: TRBV7-2; D: NA; size: many; CDR3: CASSSRDIQYF; DNA: TGTGCCAGCAGCTCCCGGGACATTCAGTACTTC
J: TRBJ2-7; V: TRBV12-3/TRBV12-4; D: NA; size: many; CDR3: CASSLTGEQYF; DNA: TGTGCCAGCAGTTTAACTGGGGAGCAGTACTTC
J: TRBJ1-5; V: TRBV4-1; D: TRBD1; size: many; CDR3: CASSFQSDRDQPQHF; DNA: TGCGCCAGCAGCTTCCAATCAGACAGGGATCAGCCCCAGCATTTT
J: TRBJ1-2; V: TRBV5-5; D: NA; size: many; CDR3: CASSSDLANYGYTF; DNA: TGTGCCAGCAGTTCGGACCTGGCTAACTATGGCTACACCTTC
J: TRBJ2-7; V: TRBV20-1; D: NA; size: many; CDR3: CSARDQVSVVEQYF; DNA: TGCAGTGCTAGAGATCAAGTCTCAGTCGTGGAGCAGTACTTC
J: TRBJ2-6; V: TRBV4-1; D: NA; size: many; CDR3: CASSQDRTFGANVLTF; DNA: TGCGCCAGCAGCCAAGATAGGACCTTCGGGGCCAACGTCCTGACTTTC
J: TRBJ1-4; V: TRBV12-3/TRBV12-4; D: NA; size: many; CDR3: CASSLMQGSEKLFF; DNA: TGTGCCAGCAGTTTAATGCAGGGAAGTGAAAAACTGTTTTTT
J: TRBJ1-6; V: TRBV5-1; D: NA; size: few; CDR3: CASSHPNSPLHF; DNA: TGCGCCAGCAGCCACCCGAATTCACCCCTCCACTTT
J: TRBJ2-7; V: TRBV6-5; D: NA; size: many; CDR3: CASSYSGDSYEQYF; DNA: TGTGCCAGCAGTTACTCCGGGGACTCCTACGAGCAGTACTTC
J: TRBJ2-5; V: TRBV2; D: NA; size: NA; CDR3: CASSESKGGRETQYF; DNA: TGTGCCAGCAGTGAATCCAAGGGGGGCCGCGAGACCCAGTACTTC
J: TRBJ2-5; V: TRBV20-1; D: NA; size: many; CDR3: CSASTGAETQYF; DNA: TGCAGTGCTAGTACCGGGGCTGAGACCCAGTACTTC
J: TRBJ2-6; V: TRBV6-5; D: NA; size: NA; CDR3: CASSYSGEGSLGANVLTF; DNA: TGTGCCAGCAGTTACTCGGGGGAAGGGTCCCTTGGGGCCAACGTCCTGACTTTC
J: TRBJ2-1; V: TRBV7-9; D: TRBD1; size: many; CDR3: CASSPWTGVHNEQFF; DNA: TGTGCCAGCAGCCCCTGGACAGGGGTCCACAATGAGCAGTTCTTC
J: TRBJ1-1; V: TRBV20-1; D: NA; size: many; CDR3: CSARDRGGANSEAFF; DNA: TGCAGTGCTAGAGATCGAGGGGGGGCTAACTCTGAAGCTTTCTTT